This TCR beta chain is drawn from a study of OX40 agonist ivuxolimab in advanced cancers. TCRdb keeps only in-frame clones here, not all; method: immunoSEQ multiplex PCR. This sample carries about 78,000 clones, around 86% of them seen once, and the ten largest clones take just under 0.25%. In germline, CDR1 is WSHSY, CDR2 SAAADI. V was pared by 3 bases and J by 2 bases, with 5 bases of the junction left unmatched. The CDR3 is made up of 16 amino acids. The TCR comes from an adult with an advanced solid tumor such as melanoma, head and neck, liver or kidney cancer. The V gene is TRBV10-2, the J gene TRBJ2-3; TRBD2 matches at 10 bases. Source: CD4+ or CD8+ T cells sorted from blood, taken in a trial of the OX40 agonist ivuxolimab. CDR3: CASSEGTSEYTDTQYF. The CDR3 DNA is TGCGCCAGCAGTGAAGGGACTAGCGAATACACAGATACGCAGTATTTT.